This TCR beta chain was identified during a study of PD-L1 blockade in urothelial cancer. Across the whole study: Most patients, about nine tenths of the roughly 30, were males with bladder-origin cancer. Prior chemotherapy regimens per patient numbered 0 to 3.

Looked up from germline, CDR1 is MGHRA and CDR2 is YSYEKL. The CDR3 totals 15 residues. The V gene lost 4 bases and the J gene lost 6 bases, with 16 bases spanning the gap. Described time point: peripheral blood 6 weeks after treatment start. Each patient's cancer was a locally advanced or metastatic urothelial carcinoma. Each PCR reaction had synthetic TCR analog templates spiked into it. The assay was immunoSEQ multiplex PCR, and TCRdb's table has in-frame clones only and misses some. The repertoire consists of around 66,000 clones, with roughly 86% occurring once and the leading ten covering 10% to 12%.

The receptor was isolated from a man aged 55 to 69 with urothelial cancer. The gene calls are TRBV4-1 and TRBJ2-1, with D possibly matching TRBD2 (5 bases). The source was PBMCs, collected around atezolizumab (anti-PD-L1) treatment. The CDR3 sequence: CASSRGDGGGNEQFF. The CDR3 DNA reads as TGCGCCAGCAGCCGGGGAGATGGAGGAGGCAATGAGCAGTTCTTC.